One and the same sample provided the 18 T cell receptor beta chains below, sequenced in a study of blood T cell repertoires in COVID-19. Assay: immunoSEQ multiplex PCR; the TCRdb copy retains only in-frame clones and omits some. The sample records almost 55,000 clones, around 78% being singletons. Sequencing used peripheral blood. These receptors all come from a human donor in a cohort sampled during active COVID-19.

J is TRBJ2-6 and V is TRBV6-1; D may be TRBD1 (6 bases). There are 18 residues in the CDR3. Germline CDR1 reads MNHNS; CDR2 reads SASEGT. V lost 1 base to trimming and J lost 2 bases, with 15 bases between them. CDR3 DNA sequence: TGTGCCAGCAGTGAAGGACTGTGGGGGCTCCCTGGGGCCAACGTCCTGACTTTC. This sequence encodes CASSEGLWGLPGANVLTF.

This clone has only one observation. The chain joins TRBV4-1 to TRBJ2-5; 10 bases are shared with TRBD2. V lost 1 base to trimming and J lost 1 base; unmatched junction nucleotides: 6. CDR3 length: 17 amino acids. Germline assignment: CDR1 MGHRA and CDR2 YSYEKL. CDR3 amino acids: CASSQGLAGGTQETQYF. CDR3 in DNA: TGCGCCAGCAGCCAAGGTTTAGCGGGGGGAACCCAAGAGACCCAGTACTTC.

The chain links TRBV5-1 to TRBJ2-2; weak D call: TRBD1 (6 bases). Trimming removed 0 bases at V and 5 bases at J, with 14 bases between. Per germline, CDR1 SGHRS and CDR2 YFSETQ. The CDR3 is 16 amino acids. The CDR3 protein is CASSLGQVGNTGELFF. In DNA form, the CDR3 reads TGCGCCAGCAGCTTGGGACAGGTCGGCAATACCGGGGAGCTGTTTTTT.

This chain's CDR3 is CASSLAGTGGTEAFF. The CDR3 bases are TGTGCCAGCAGCTTAGCGGGGACCGGGGGAACTGAAGCTTTCTTT. V is TRBV11-2 and J is TRBJ1-1; the D gene is possibly TRBD1 (5 bases). The CDR3 runs to 15 residues. The germline V gene encodes CDR1 SGHAT and CDR2 FQNNGV. The V and J ends lost 1 base and 5 bases respectively, with 14 bases between them.

This clone was seen a handful of times. In DNA, the CDR3 is TGTGCCAGCAGCTTAGGGCCGAACTATGGCTACACCTTC. Protein product: CASSLGPNYGYTF. The gene calls are TRBV7-8 and TRBJ1-2; D gene uncertain. Germline V gene data show CDR1 as SGHVS and CDR2 as FQNEAQ. V shed 1 base and J shed 2 bases, with 5 bases lying between them. This CDR3 is 13 amino acids long.

The chain is built from TRBV9 and TRBJ1-6; unclear D gene. CDR1 and CDR2 (germline): SGDLS, YYNGEE. Trimming cost V 0 bases and J 10 bases, with 17 bases left between them. The CDR3 totals 16 residues. The CDR3 here is CASSVEVFGVGSPLHF. The CDR3, as DNA: TGTGCCAGCAGCGTAGAAGTTTTCGGGGTAGGGTCACCCCTCCACTTT.

This clone was seen a few times. The chain recombines TRBV6-5 with TRBJ2-3, with D possibly being TRBD2 (5 bases). With 10 bases removed from V and 4 bases from J, the gap between germline ends came to 18 bases. There are 14 residues in the CDR3. CDR1 and CDR2 from the germline V gene are MNHEY and SVGAGI. The CDR3: CANQVGQEADTQYF. CDR3 bases: TGTGCCAACCAGGTCGGGCAGGAGGCAGATACGCAGTATTTT.

J is TRBJ2-1 and V is TRBV7-9, with 11 bases identical to TRBD1. The CDR3 spans 15 residues. The V gene's germline CDR1 is SEHNR and CDR2 FQNEAQ (reference sequence). The V gene end was trimmed by 3 bases and the J gene end by 10 bases; junction bases not matched to a gene: 8. The CDR3 DNA reads as TGTGCCAGCAGCTTGAGGGGACAGGGGGTTGGGGAGCAGTTCTTC. It yields the protein CASSLRGQGVGEQFF. Drawing the rest from reference TRBV7-9 and TRBJ2-1, the complete variable domain is DTGVSQNPRHKITKRGQNVTFRCDPISEHNRLYWYRQTLGQGPEFLTYFQNEAQLEKSRLLSDRFSAERPKGSFSTLEIQRTEQGDSAMYLCASSLRGQGVGEQFFGPGTRLTVL.

This rearrangement joins TRBV6-2 or TRBV6-3 to TRBJ2-7; D gene unclear. The length of the CDR3 is 13 residues. The V gene's germline CDR1 is MNHEY and CDR2 SVGEGT. The V and J ends lost 0 bases and 4 bases respectively, with 7 bases between them. CDR3 residues: CASSYSKRYEQYF. CDR3 nucleotide sequence: TGTGCCAGCAGTTACTCGAAACGGTACGAGCAGTACTTC.

This clone was recorded only once. The V gene is TRBV7-2, the J gene TRBJ2-5; D is uncertain. This CDR3 is 11 amino acids long. Trimming cost V 5 bases and J 2 bases, with 3 bases left between them. CDR1 is SGHTA and CDR2 is FQGNSA in the germline V gene. CDR3: CASSPQETQYF. For the CDR3, the DNA is TGTGCCAGCAGCCCACAAGAGACCCAGTACTTC. The whole variable domain, remainder taken from reference TRBV7-2 and TRBJ2-5, is GAGVSQSPSNKVTEKGKDVELRCDPISGHTALYWYRQSLGQGLEFLIYFQGNSAPDKSGLPSDRFSAERTGGSVSTLTIQRTQQEDSAVYLCASSPQETQYFGPGTRLLVL.

The J gene is TRBJ1-5, the V gene TRBV2; TRBD1 agrees at 8 bases. Germline V gene sequence: CDR1 SNHLY, CDR2 FYNNEI. There are 15 residues in the CDR3. The junction had 13 bases not matched to a gene; V was cut back by 8 bases and J by 7 bases. In nucleotides, the CDR3 is TGTGCCAGCTCTCAAGGACAGGGCGGTGGACAGCCCCAGCATTTT. Its protein is CASSQGQGGGQPQHF.

The V and J genes are TRBV12-3 or TRBV12-4 and TRBJ1-2; D remains unclear. Trimming left V 3 bases short and J 3 bases short, with 8 bases between. The CDR3 is 13 amino acids. The CDR3 coding sequence is TGTGCCAGCAGTTTTAGTCAGGACTATGGCTACACCTTC. Translation gives CASSFSQDYGYTF.

The V and J genes are TRBV6-5 and TRBJ1-1; 7 nucleotides match TRBD1. Looked up from germline, CDR1 is MNHEY and CDR2 is SVGAGI. This CDR3 region has 16 residues. V was clipped by 2 bases and J by 1 base; unmatched bases: 7. The DNA of the CDR3 is TGTGCCAGCAGTTACCAGCGCAGGGGGTCGAACACTGAAGCTTTCTTT. This sequence encodes CASSYQRRGSNTEAFF.

About this clone: At one end, the junction sequence differs from germline, possibly due to a read error. In DNA, the CDR3 is TGCGCCATCAGACCAGGGGGCGGGGGGGAAGAGACCCAGTACTTC. It translates to CAIRPGGGGEETQYF. The chain has TRBV10-3 and TRBJ2-5; TRBD2 might be the D (9 bases). Germline loops: CDR1 ENHRY, CDR2 SYGVKD. This CDR3 contains 15 residues.

The gene calls are TRBV2 and TRBJ1-5; TRBD1 agrees at 8 bases. This CDR3 comprises 12 residues. The J segment lost 14 bases and the V segment lost 6 bases, leaving 9 bases of the junction unmatched. Germline V gene data show CDR1 as SNHLY and CDR2 as FYNNEI. The CDR3 DNA follows: TGTGCCAGCAGGGCCCTCGGACAGGGAGAGCATTTT. This translates into CASRALGQGEHF. The entire variable domain, with the rest obtained from reference TRBV2 and TRBJ1-5, is as follows: EPEVTQTPSHQVTQMGQEVILRCVPISNHLYFYWYRQILGQKVEFLVSFYNNEISEKSEIFDDQFSVERPDGSNFTLKIRSTKLEDSAMYFCASRALGQGEHFGDGTRLSIL.

V is TRBV30 and J is TRBJ1-2; possibly TRBD1 for D (5 bases). Germline V CDR1 and CDR2: GTSNPN, SVGIG (reference sequence). This CDR3 is built from 16 residues. V gave up 1 base and J gave up 2 bases, with 17 bases separating them. As DNA, the CDR3 is TGTGCCTGGAGTGGACGTCTCAGGGTATCCAACTATGGCTACACCTTC. This codes for CAWSGRLRVSNYGYTF. Full variable domain (outside the CDR3, taken from reference TRBV30 and TRBJ1-2): SQTIHQWPATLVQPVGSPLSLECTVEGTSNPNLYWYRQAAGRGLQLLFYSVGIGQISSEVPQNLSASRPQDRQFILSSKKLLLSDSGFYLCAWSGRLRVSNYGYTFGSGTRLTVV.

The CDR3 sequence is CASRQGRQTQYF. DNA of the CDR3: TGTGCCAGCAGGCAGGGTCGGCAGACCCAGTACTTC. The chain links TRBV6-5 to TRBJ2-5, with a tentative D call TRBD1 (5 bases). CDR1 MNHEY and CDR2 SVGAGI come from the germline V gene. The CDR3 is 12 residues long. The germline V and J ends were trimmed by 6 bases and 6 bases, with 11 bases remaining between them.

The chain uses TRBV14 and TRBJ1-3; D remains unclear. CDR3 length equals 14 residues. Per the germline V gene, CDR1 is SGHDN and CDR2 is FVKESK. V dropped 4 bases and J dropped 4 bases, with 11 bases sitting between them. CDR3 nucleotides: TGTGCCAGCAGCCGCCTTGGGGAGGGAAACACCATATATTTT. This encodes CASSRLGEGNTIYF.